Listed here is a single T cell receptor (beta chain). Its antigen is still unknown. The time point is: pretreatment peripheral blood. Locally advanced or metastatic urothelial carcinoma was diagnosed in the patients. These data belong to a study of PD-L1 blockade in urothelial cancer. Study overall: Prior chemotherapy in patients spanned 0 to 3 regimens.

The repertoire was sequenced with immunoSEQ multiplex PCR; TCRdb's copy has only in-frame clones and lacks some. The sample shows about 70,000 clones, under 90% of them seen only once. Study outcomes and limitations: Patients who had durable benefit saw their tumor-associated blood clones expand more at 3 weeks. Where pretreatment blood TCR clonality fell below the median, better survival was predicted.

The clonotype was recovered from a man aged 65 to 79 with urothelial cancer. The sequencing here drew on PBMCs, taken around atezolizumab (anti-PD-L1) treatment.

In DNA, the CDR3 is TGTGCCAGCAGTGGAGGTCCTAGCGGGAGGGCCCCAGATACGCAGTATTTT. Its protein product is CASSGGPSGRAPDTQYF. This chain uses TRBV27 with TRBJ2-3; the match to TRBD2 covers 12 bases. The V and J ends lost 5 bases and 4 bases, in that order; junction bases with no gene match: 10. Looked up from germline, CDR1 is MNHEY and CDR2 is SMNVEV (reference sequence). CDR3 length equals 17 residues.